A selection of T cell receptor beta chains follows, all from one sample in a study of technical replicates of blood from a handful of donors. Some clones are missing from TCRdb's copy, which holds only in-frame ones; the method was immunoSEQ multiplex PCR. Of around 81,000 clones listed, approximately 75% were seen once; the top ten hold around 4%. The material sequenced was PBMCs. The origin of the receptors is a human donor in good health. Some clones in this sample may be carry-over from other donors' samples. Each CDR3 is given with its conserved first and last residue. The D gene is left open where the match is weak. Rows may omit the clone size; those that give it use once, few, many or a size class.

D	V	J	size	CDR3	DNA
-	TRBV5-1	TRBJ2-5	-	CASSLGEWRGGHQETQYF	TGCGCCAGCAGCTTGGGGGAGTGGAGGGGGGGTCATCAAGAGACCCAGTACTTC
TRBD1	TRBV4-2	TRBJ2-1	-	CASSQEGTVFNEQFF	TGTGCCAGCAGCCAAGAGGGGACAGTTTTCAATGAGCAGTTCTTC
TRBD1	TRBV19	TRBJ2-1	-	CATRDRGRETYNEQFF	TGTGCCACACGGGACAGGGGGCGAGAAACCTACAATGAGCAGTTCTTC
-	TRBV7-2	TRBJ2-7	-	CASSRHLGGSNEQYF	TGTGCCAGCAGCCGACATCTCGGCGGGTCCAACGAGCAGTACTTC
TRBD2	TRBV9	TRBJ2-7	-	CASSPDLAGNYEQYF	TGTGCCAGCAGCCCGGATCTAGCGGGAAACTACGAGCAGTACTTC
TRBD1	TRBV2	TRBJ2-7	-	CAIFRDRGTYEQYF	TGTGCCATCTTCCGGGACAGGGGAACGTACGAGCAGTACTTC
-	TRBV9	TRBJ1-1	-	CASRGQQNTEAFF	TGTGCCAGCAGGGGACAACAGAACACTGAAGCTTTCTTT
-	TRBV28	TRBJ2-7	-	CASSSLQGENEQYF	TGTGCCAGCAGTTCCCTACAGGGTGAAAACGAGCAGTACTTC
-	TRBV7-2	TRBJ1-6	-	CASSSVSYNSPLHF	TGTGCCAGCAGCTCGGTCTCCTATAATTCACCCCTCCACTTT
TRBD1	TRBV9	TRBJ1-2	-	CASSPGTGNLYGYTF	TGTGCCAGCAGCCCCGGGACAGGGAATCTCTATGGCTACACCTTC
-	TRBV6-1	TRBJ1-5	-	CASSEAVSTAGQPQHF	TGTGCCAGCAGTGAAGCGGTTAGTACAGCTGGTCAGCCCCAGCATTTT
-	TRBV4-3	TRBJ2-1	once	CASSQLQGRDNEQFF	TGCGCCAGCAGCCAACTACAGGGAAGGGACAATGAGCAGTTCTTC
TRBD1	TRBV6-5	TRBJ2-1	-	CATLDRVISEQFF	TGTGCCACCCTGGACAGGGTGATTAGTGAGCAGTTCTTC
-	TRBV7-9	TRBJ1-2	-	CASSYHGGAAYGYTF	TGTGCCAGCAGCTATCACGGGGGGGCAGCCTATGGCTACACCTTC
-	TRBV5-1	TRBJ2-7	-	CASSLRSEAYEQYF	TGCGCCAGCAGCTTGCGGAGTGAAGCCTACGAGCAGTACTTC
-	TRBV7-2	TRBJ1-3	once	CASSLSGPISGNTIYF	TGTGCCAGCAGCTTATCAGGCCCTATTTCTGGAAACACCATATATTTT
-	TRBV29-1	TRBJ2-2	-	CSVADNRRELFF	TGCAGCGTCGCGGACAACAGGAGGGAGCTGTTTTTT
TRBD2	TRBV7-3	TRBJ2-1	-	CASSLNGRAGDEQFF	TGTGCCAGCAGCTTAAACGGGAGGGCTGGGGATGAGCAGTTCTTC
-	TRBV25-1	TRBJ1-2	once	CASRGTGTYGYTF	TGTGCCAGCAGGGGAACAGGCACCTATGGCTACACCTTC
-	TRBV29-1	TRBJ2-5	few	CSVVRGQETQYF	TGCAGCGTTGTAAGGGGGCAAGAGACCCAGTACTTC
-	TRBV19	TRBJ1-5	-	CASSIGAGQPQHF	TGTGCCAGTAGTATAGGGGCTGGTCAGCCCCAGCATTTT
TRBD2	TRBV9	TRBJ2-5	-	CASSARTSGQETQYF	TGTGCCAGCAGCGCAAGGACTAGCGGCCAAGAGACCCAGTACTTC
-	TRBV19	TRBJ2-7	-	CASSIASARPSYEQYF	TGTGCCAGTAGTATAGCAAGCGCAAGACCCTCCTACGAGCAGTACTTC
TRBD2	TRBV2	TRBJ2-7	-	CASKRGASYEQYF	TGTGCCAGCAAGCGGGGGGCCTCCTACGAGCAGTACTTC
TRBD2	TRBV14	TRBJ2-7	-	CASSLSGRDEQYF	TGTGCCAGCAGCCTGTCAGGGAGGGACGAGCAGTACTTC
-	TRBV30	TRBJ1-5	-	CAWSPGFQGNQPQHF	TGTGCCTGGAGTCCGGGGTTCCAGGGCAATCAGCCCCAGCATTTT
TRBD1	TRBV18	TRBJ2-2	-	CASSPGGQATGELFF	TGTGCCAGCTCACCAGGGGGACAGGCCACCGGGGAGCTGTTTTTT